A selection of T cell receptor beta chains follows, all from one sample in a study of blood T cells in healthy people across ages. TCRdb re-called the 5' RACE reads through MiXCR, storing one row per CDR3 protein. Counted here are about 1,400,000 distinct CDR3 sequences, roughly 60% occurring once; the ten biggest clones make up more than 6%. Sequencing was performed on blood. These receptors were taken from a man aged 18 to 30 in good health. The CDR3 runs from the conserved cysteine through the conserved F or W. D genes are given only for firm matches. Rows give clone size only sometimes, using once, few, many, or a class for an expanded clone.

NA NA TRBJ1-1 TRBV29-1 CSVENRQNTEAFF TGCAGCGTTGAAAACAGGCAGAACACTGAAGCTTTCTTT
NA TRBD1 TRBJ2-2 TRBV7-2 CASSWPGQSYPGELFF TGTGCCAGCAGCTGGCCGGGACAGAGTTATCCCGGGGAGCTGTTTTTT
NA TRBD2 TRBJ2-2 TRBV10-3 CAISIAGATTGELFF TGTGCCATCAGTATAGCGGGAGCTACCACCGGGGAGCTGTTTTTT
few NA TRBJ2-7 TRBV15 CATSREAIQFYEQYF TGTGCCACCAGCAGAGAGGCGATTCAATTCTACGAGCAGTACTTC
NA NA TRBJ2-3 TRBV7-9 CASSFSVPGQLITDTQYF TGTGCCAGCAGCTTTTCGGTCCCAGGACAGCTTATCACAGATACGCAGTATTTT
NA NA TRBJ2-7 TRBV5-1 CASNQDSYEQYF TGCGCCAGCAATCAAGACAGCTACGAGCAGTACTTC
few NA TRBJ2-1 TRBV4-2 CASSQVSLINEQFF TGTGCCAGCAGCCAAGTTAGCCTGATCAATGAGCAGTTCTTC
NA NA TRBJ2-1 TRBV27 CASSLSTIYNEQFF TGTGCCAGCAGTTTATCAACAATTTACAATGAGCAGTTCTTC
NA TRBD1 TRBJ2-7 TRBV4-1 CASSQGRDRGFYEQYF TGCGCCAGCAGCCAAGGCCGGGACAGGGGATTCTACGAGCAGTACTTC
NA TRBD1 TRBJ2-7 TRBV12-3/TRBV12-4 CASSSGTGMLAYEQYF TGTGCCAGCAGTTCCGGGACAGGGATGTTAGCCTACGAGCAGTACTTC
NA TRBD1 TRBJ2-1 TRBV2 CASSSYRGRTYNEQFF TGTGCCAGCAGTTCCTACAGGGGGCGGACCTACAATGAGCAGTTCTTC
NA TRBD2 TRBJ2-7 TRBV5-1 CASSSTSGLRYEQYF TGCGCCAGCAGCTCGACTAGCGGCCTTCGGTACGAGCAGTACTTC
NA NA TRBJ2-5 TRBV28 CASIPGGEVETQYF TGTGCCAGCATACCTGGGGGTGAAGTAGAGACCCAGTACTTC
NA NA TRBJ1-2 TRBV5-6 CASSLAGEGYGYTF TGTGCCAGCAGCCTCGCGGGGGAAGGCTATGGCTACACCTTC
few TRBD2 TRBJ2-3 TRBV7-2 CASSPKREGGDTQYF TGTGCCAGCAGCCCAAAGCGGGAGGGGGGCGATACGCAGTATTTT
NA TRBD1 TRBJ2-7 TRBV28 CASTGQGARYEQYF TGTGCCAGCACCGGACAGGGGGCGCGTTACGAGCAGTACTTC
NA NA TRBJ1-6 TRBV15 CATSSGTVNYNSPLHF TGTGCCACCAGCAGTGGAACAGTGAACTATAATTCACCCCTCCACTTT
NA TRBD1 TRBJ1-5 TRBV29-1 CSVGTDRGNNQPQHF TGCAGCGTTGGAACCGACAGGGGGAATAATCAGCCCCAGCATTTT
NA NA TRBJ2-7 TRBV27 CASSLSGGSAYEQYF TGTGCCAGCAGTTTGTCCGGGGGTTCCGCCTACGAGCAGTACTTC
NA TRBD1 TRBJ2-1 TRBV5-1 CASSRKEGASDNEQFF TGCGCCAGCAGCCGGAAAGAGGGGGCATCGGACAATGAGCAGTTCTTC
NA NA TRBJ2-7 TRBV6-5 CASSSDSPYEQYF TGTGCCAGCAGTTCAGACAGCCCCTACGAGCAGTACTTC
once NA TRBJ2-3 TRBV7-7 CASSPHSFTDTQYF TGTGCTAGCAGCCCGCACAGTTTCACAGATACGCAGTATTTT
NA NA TRBJ1-4 TRBV7-6 CASSLGYKGSNEKLFF TGTGCCAGCAGCTTAGGATATAAGGGAAGCAATGAAAAACTGTTTTTT
NA NA TRBJ1-6 TRBV11-3 CASSFVSGSPLHF TGTGCCAGCAGCTTCGTTTCGGGGTCACCCCTCCACTTT
NA NA TRBJ2-6 TRBV18 CASSPPSPGANVLTF TGTGCCAGCTCACCTCCCTCCCCCGGGGCCAACGTCCTGACTTTC
NA NA TRBJ1-1 TRBV2 CASKDSMNTEAFF TGTGCCAGCAAGGACAGCATGAACACTGAAGCTTTCTTT
once NA TRBJ1-4 TRBV12-3/TRBV12-4 CASSLMGAVAEKLFF TGTGCCAGCAGTTTAATGGGGGCGGTGGCCGAAAAACTGTTTTTT
NA NA TRBJ2-5 TRBV9 CASSAETARVGETQYF TGTGCCAGCAGCGCCGAGACAGCGAGGGTGGGTGAGACCCAGTACTTC
NA NA TRBJ2-3 TRBV21-1 CASRGRSPDTQYF TGTGCCAGCAGAGGTCGATCACCAGATACGCAGTATTTT
NA NA TRBJ2-3 TRBV20-1 CSARAIQKGEDTQYF TGCAGTGCTAGAGCCATCCAGAAGGGGGAGGATACGCAGTATTTT
NA NA TRBJ2-5 TRBV4-1 CASSQAGGERTQYF TGCGCCAGCAGCCAAGCGGGCGGCGAGAGGACCCAGTACTTC
NA NA TRBJ2-3 TRBV20-1 CSASGPDTQYF TGCAGTGCTAGTGGCCCAGATACGCAGTATTTT
NA NA TRBJ2-7 TRBV2 CASRKQVDSFLHEQYF TGTGCCAGCAGAAAACAGGTTGACTCTTTTTTGCACGAGCAGTACTTC
NA NA TRBJ2-7 TRBV12-3/TRBV12-4 CASSRVSYEQYF TGTGCCAGCAGTCGGGTGTCCTACGAGCAGTACTTC
NA TRBD2 TRBJ2-1 TRBV10-3 CAISEGRAGLARNEQFF TGTGCCATCAGTGAAGGAAGGGCCGGACTAGCGAGGAATGAGCAGTTCTTC
NA NA TRBJ1-1 TRBV3-1 CASSRPGDTEAFF TGTGCCAGCAGCCGTCCGGGGGACACTGAAGCTTTCTTT
NA NA TRBJ2-1 TRBV13 CACSFYQLRSNEQFF TGTGCCTGCAGCTTTTATCAGCTGAGATCGAATGAGCAGTTCTTC
NA NA TRBJ2-3 TRBV4-2 CASSQGPVTGTSTDTQYF TGTGCCAGCAGCCAAGGTCCCGTGACAGGGACTAGCACAGATACGCAGTATTTT
NA NA TRBJ2-3 TRBV15 CATRDSNSSTDTQYF TGTGCCACCAGGGATTCGAACAGTAGCACAGATACGCAGTATTTT
few NA TRBJ2-1 TRBV24-1 CATSTVNSYNEQFF TGTGCCACCTCGACAGTTAACTCCTACAATGAGCAGTTCTTC
NA NA TRBJ1-5 TRBV14 CASSQERNREGPNQPQHF TGTGCCAGCAGCCAAGAGAGGAACAGGGAGGGACCCAATCAGCCCCAGCATTTT
NA NA TRBJ2-5 TRBV21-1 CASTPRGSQETQYF TGTGCCAGCACCCCAAGGGGATCTCAAGAGACCCAGTACTTC
NA TRBD1 TRBJ1-2 TRBV9 CASSGPTGGLNGYTF TGTGCCAGCAGCGGACCAACAGGGGGACTCAATGGCTACACCTTC
NA TRBD1 TRBJ2-1 TRBV6-2/TRBV6-3 CASSYLSGGLNEQFF TGTGCCAGCAGTTACCTGTCAGGGGGATTAAATGAGCAGTTCTTC
NA TRBD1 TRBJ1-2 TRBV3-1 CASSQEGHRGNYGYTF TGTGCCAGCAGCCAAGAAGGGCACAGGGGAAACTATGGCTACACCTTC
few NA TRBJ1-1 TRBV24-1 CATSAREGNTEAFF TGTGCCACCAGTGCAAGGGAGGGGAACACTGAAGCTTTCTTT
NA TRBD1 TRBJ1-2 TRBV6-1 CASSNNLQGADGYTF TGTGCCAGCAGCAACAATCTCCAGGGGGCGGATGGCTACACCTTC
NA NA TRBJ2-7 TRBV20-1 CSAGTLAAGGEQYF TGCAGTGCTGGAACTCTAGCGGCAGGGGGCGAGCAGTACTTC
NA NA TRBJ2-3 TRBV20-1 CSAHRQEHKDTQYF TGCAGTGCCCATCGACAAGAGCATAAGGATACGCAGTATTTT
NA TRBD1 TRBJ1-2 TRBV7-6 CASSLGLGQDDYGYTF TGTGCCAGCAGCTTAGGATTGGGACAGGACGACTATGGCTACACCTTC
NA TRBD2 TRBJ2-2 TRBV6-5 CASSPLDAGGTGELFF TGTGCCAGCAGTCCCCTAGACGCGGGAGGTACCGGGGAGCTGTTTTTT
NA NA TRBJ1-2 TRBV6-5 CASSYNVDRNNPEGYTF TGTGCCAGCAGTTACAACGTCGACAGGAACAACCCGGAGGGCTACACCTTC
few NA TRBJ1-1 TRBV6-5 CASSYGFGTEAFF TGTGCCAGCAGTTATGGGTTTGGGACTGAAGCTTTCTTT
few NA TRBJ2-7 TRBV7-2 CASSLPGQRNYEQYF TGTGCCAGCAGCCTCCCGGGACAACGTAACTACGAGCAGTACTTC
NA NA TRBJ2-2 TRBV29-1 CSVKGTGGELFF TGCAGCGTTAAGGGTACGGGCGGGGAGCTGTTTTTT